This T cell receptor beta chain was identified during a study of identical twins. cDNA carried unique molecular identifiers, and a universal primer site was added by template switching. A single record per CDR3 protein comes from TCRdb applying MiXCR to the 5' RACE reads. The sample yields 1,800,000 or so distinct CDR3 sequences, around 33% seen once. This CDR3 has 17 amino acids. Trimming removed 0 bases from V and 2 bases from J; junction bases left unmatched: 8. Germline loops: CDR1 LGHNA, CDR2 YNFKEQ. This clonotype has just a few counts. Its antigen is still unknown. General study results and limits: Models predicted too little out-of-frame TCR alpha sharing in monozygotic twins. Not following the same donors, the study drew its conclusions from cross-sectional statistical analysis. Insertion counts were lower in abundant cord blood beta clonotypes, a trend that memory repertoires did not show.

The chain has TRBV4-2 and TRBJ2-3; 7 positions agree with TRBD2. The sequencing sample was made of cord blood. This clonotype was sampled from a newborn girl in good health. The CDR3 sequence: CASSQEISGAVTDTQYF. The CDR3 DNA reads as TGTGCCAGCAGCCAAGAAATCAGCGGGGCCGTCACAGATACGCAGTATTTT.